This is a list of T cell receptor beta chains from one sample in a study of tumour-infiltrating T cells in Burkitt lymphoma. Measured with immunoSEQ multiplex PCR; TCRdb has only the in-frame clones, and not every one. The table includes 11,000 to 15,000 clones, 30% detected once. The source material was tumor tissue. These receptors came from a human donor with diffuse large B-cell lymphoma. Each CDR3 is given with its conserved first and last residue. Fields, in order: V gene, J gene, D gene, clone size, CDR3 length, CDR3 DNA, CDR3 protein. D genes are given only for firm matches. Only part of the rows carry a size: once, few, many, or a class if the clone is expanded.

V gene: TRBV11-2; J gene: TRBJ2-2; D gene: TRBD2; clone size: -; CDR3 length: 16; CDR3 DNA: TGTGCCAGCAGCCCGGGACTAGCGGGGTACACCGGGGAGCTGTTTTTT; CDR3 protein: CASSPGLAGYTGELFF
V gene: TRBV30; J gene: TRBJ2-1; D gene: -; clone size: -; CDR3 length: 14; CDR3 DNA: TGTGCCTGGAGTGCAGGGTACTCCTACAATGAGCAGTTCTTC; CDR3 protein: CAWSAGYSYNEQFF
V gene: TRBV6-5; J gene: TRBJ2-1; D gene: TRBD2; clone size: medium-sized; CDR3 length: 14; CDR3 DNA: TGTGCCAGCAGTACTAGCGGAAATTACAATGAGCAGTTCTTC; CDR3 protein: CASSTSGNYNEQFF
V gene: TRBV19; J gene: TRBJ2-7; D gene: TRBD2; clone size: few; CDR3 length: 14; CDR3 DNA: TGTGCCAGTAGTACCATTAGCGGGGCTTACGAGCAGTACTTC; CDR3 protein: CASSTISGAYEQYF
V gene: TRBV4-1; J gene: TRBJ2-7; D gene: -; clone size: -; CDR3 length: 17; CDR3 DNA: TGCGCCAGCAGCCAAGAAAACACCGGGACCAGCTCCTACGAGCAGTACTTC; CDR3 protein: CASSQENTGTSSYEQYF
V gene: TRBV18; J gene: TRBJ1-4; D gene: TRBD1; clone size: -; CDR3 length: 17; CDR3 DNA: TGTGCCAGCTCACCGGCCCAGGGGGAAGGATCTAATGAAAAACTGTTTTTT; CDR3 protein: CASSPAQGEGSNEKLFF
V gene: TRBV7-9; J gene: TRBJ2-2; D gene: -; clone size: -; CDR3 length: 14; CDR3 DNA: TGTGCCAGCAGCCCCCCCGGCACCACCGGGGAGCTGTTTTTT; CDR3 protein: CASSPPGTTGELFF
V gene: TRBV7-9; J gene: TRBJ2-2; D gene: -; clone size: -; CDR3 length: 14; CDR3 DNA: TGTGCCAGCAGCTTGGGCGTTGGGGCCGGGGAGCTGTTTTTT; CDR3 protein: CASSLGVGAGELFF
V gene: TRBV30; J gene: TRBJ2-1; D gene: -; clone size: -; CDR3 length: 14; CDR3 DNA: TGTGCCTGGACCGACGGATGGAGCAACAATGAGCAGTTCTTC; CDR3 protein: CAWTDGWSNNEQFF
V gene: TRBV19; J gene: TRBJ1-1; D gene: -; clone size: -; CDR3 length: 14; CDR3 DNA: TGTGCCAGTAGTATAACCGGGGCGAACACTGAAGCTTTCTTT; CDR3 protein: CASSITGANTEAFF
V gene: TRBV19; J gene: TRBJ2-1; D gene: -; clone size: -; CDR3 length: 15; CDR3 DNA: TGTGCCAGTAGTATTTCGGGACCCTCTGTTTTGGAGCAGTTCTTC; CDR3 protein: CASSISGPSVLEQFF
V gene: TRBV7-9; J gene: TRBJ2-3; D gene: -; clone size: few; CDR3 length: 19; CDR3 DNA: TGTGCCAGCAGCACCCAACCGGCCCCCCCGAGAGGGGCCGAAGATACGCAGTATTTT; CDR3 protein: CASSTQPAPPRGAEDTQYF
V gene: TRBV25-1; J gene: TRBJ2-1; D gene: -; clone size: -; CDR3 length: 17; CDR3 DNA: TGTGCCAGCAGTTCCCTTGAGGGGGAGGTAACCTACAATGAGCAGTTCTTC; CDR3 protein: CASSSLEGEVTYNEQFF
V gene: TRBV6-1; J gene: TRBJ1-1; D gene: -; clone size: -; CDR3 length: 16; CDR3 DNA: TGTGCCAGCAGTGTCCGCTCCTCGGGCGTGAACACTGAAGCTTTCTTT; CDR3 protein: CASSVRSSGVNTEAFF
V gene: TRBV9; J gene: TRBJ1-5; D gene: -; clone size: once; CDR3 length: 15; CDR3 DNA: TGTGCCAGCAGCCCGGGGGATCCGGGCAATCAGCCCCAGCATTTT; CDR3 protein: CASSPGDPGNQPQHF
V gene: TRBV2; J gene: TRBJ2-7; D gene: TRBD1; clone size: -; CDR3 length: 13; CDR3 DNA: TGTGCCACCAGGACAGGGGCTTTCTACGAGCAGTACTTC; CDR3 protein: CATRTGAFYEQYF
V gene: TRBV18; J gene: TRBJ1-5; D gene: TRBD1; clone size: few; CDR3 length: 15; CDR3 DNA: TGTGCCAGCTCGTCGACAGGGGCTAACAATCAGCCCCAGCATTTT; CDR3 protein: CASSSTGANNQPQHF
V gene: TRBV18; J gene: TRBJ1-1; D gene: -; clone size: few; CDR3 length: 19; CDR3 DNA: TGTGCCAGCTCACTGGCGTGGGGGGGCGACATCGATGGGGACACTGAAGCTTTCTTT; CDR3 protein: CASSLAWGGDIDGDTEAFF
V gene: TRBV11-2; J gene: TRBJ1-1; D gene: -; clone size: -; CDR3 length: 15; CDR3 DNA: TGTGCCAGCAGCTTATTTACGGGGATGAACACTGAAGCTTTCTTT; CDR3 protein: CASSLFTGMNTEAFF
V gene: TRBV27; J gene: TRBJ2-1; D gene: TRBD2; clone size: -; CDR3 length: 14; CDR3 DNA: TGTGCCAGCAGTTCGGGACTAGCAGAGGGTGAGCAGTTCTTC; CDR3 protein: CASSSGLAEGEQFF
V gene: TRBV5-6; J gene: TRBJ1-4; D gene: TRBD1; clone size: few; CDR3 length: 16; CDR3 DNA: TGTGCCAGCAGCTTGGGGGCCGGGACAGGAACTGAAAAACTGTTTTTT; CDR3 protein: CASSLGAGTGTEKLFF
V gene: TRBV14; J gene: TRBJ2-6; D gene: -; clone size: -; CDR3 length: 17; CDR3 DNA: TGTGCCAGCAGCAAGGACTTACTCTTCTCTGGGGCCAACGTCCTGACTTTC; CDR3 protein: CASSKDLLFSGANVLTF
V gene: TRBV5-1; J gene: TRBJ1-2; D gene: TRBD1; clone size: -; CDR3 length: 14; CDR3 DNA: TGCGCCAGCAGCTTGGACGGGACAGTGTATGGCTACACCTTC; CDR3 protein: CASSLDGTVYGYTF
V gene: TRBV9; J gene: TRBJ1-4; D gene: TRBD1; clone size: -; CDR3 length: 14; CDR3 DNA: TGTGCCAGCAGCGTAGGTACAGGGGTGGTGGAACTGTTTTTT; CDR3 protein: CASSVGTGVVELFF
V gene: TRBV30; J gene: TRBJ2-7; D gene: -; clone size: -; CDR3 length: 13; CDR3 DNA: TGTGCCTGGAGGGGGGCTAGTCCCTACGAGCAGTACTTC; CDR3 protein: CAWRGASPYEQYF
V gene: TRBV13; J gene: TRBJ2-5; D gene: TRBD2; clone size: few; CDR3 length: 15; CDR3 DNA: TGTGCCAGCAGCGACGGACTAGCGGTTCAAGAGACCCAGTACTTC; CDR3 protein: CASSDGLAVQETQYF
V gene: TRBV11-3; J gene: TRBJ2-1; D gene: -; clone size: -; CDR3 length: 14; CDR3 DNA: TGTGCCAGCAGCTTGGCTAGCGACTACAATGAGCAGTTCTTC; CDR3 protein: CASSLASDYNEQFF
V gene: TRBV13; J gene: TRBJ2-1; D gene: TRBD2; clone size: -; CDR3 length: 16; CDR3 DNA: TGTGCCAGCAGCTTAGCGGGAGGCCGATTCTACAATGAGCAGTTCTTC; CDR3 protein: CASSLAGGRFYNEQFF
V gene: TRBV13; J gene: TRBJ2-3; D gene: -; clone size: few; CDR3 length: 13; CDR3 DNA: TGTGCCAGCAGCCCCCCGGGTTTTGATACGCAGTATTTT; CDR3 protein: CASSPPGFDTQYF
V gene: TRBV4-2; J gene: TRBJ2-3; D gene: -; clone size: once; CDR3 length: 14; CDR3 DNA: TGTGCCAGCAGCCAAATCGGAGGCAAAGATACGCAGTATTTT; CDR3 protein: CASSQIGGKDTQYF
V gene: TRBV5-1; J gene: TRBJ1-2; D gene: -; clone size: -; CDR3 length: 14; CDR3 DNA: TGCGCCAGCAGCACCGATTTCGGCCCCTATGGCTACACCTTC; CDR3 protein: CASSTDFGPYGYTF
V gene: TRBV19; J gene: TRBJ1-4; D gene: -; clone size: -; CDR3 length: 17; CDR3 DNA: TGTGCCAGTAGTATTTGGCAGGGGTTCGGTTTGGGTGAAAAACTGTTTTTT; CDR3 protein: CASSIWQGFGLGEKLFF
V gene: TRBV6-1; J gene: TRBJ2-3; D gene: -; clone size: -; CDR3 length: 15; CDR3 DNA: TGTGCCAGCAGTGAGAGGGGCACCAGCACAGATACGCAGTATTTT; CDR3 protein: CASSERGTSTDTQYF
V gene: TRBV20-1; J gene: TRBJ2-7; D gene: -; clone size: few; CDR3 length: 11; CDR3 DNA: TGCAGTGCTACACACAAGTACGAGCAGTACTTC; CDR3 protein: CSATHKYEQYF
V gene: TRBV12-2; J gene: TRBJ1-5; D gene: -; clone size: few; CDR3 length: 16; CDR3 DNA: TGTGCAAGTCGCTTATTCCTCCGGGACAGACTACAGCCCCAGCATTTT; CDR3 protein: CASRLFLRDRLQPQHF
V gene: TRBV27; J gene: TRBJ2-1; D gene: TRBD2; clone size: few; CDR3 length: 15; CDR3 DNA: TGTGCCAGCACCCGGACTAGCGGAGCCTACAATGAGCAGTTCTTC; CDR3 protein: CASTRTSGAYNEQFF
V gene: TRBV5-1; J gene: TRBJ1-5; D gene: -; clone size: few; CDR3 length: 16; CDR3 DNA: TGCGCCAGCAGCTTGGAAGTGGCAGGGGCTGGGCAGCCCCAGCATTTT; CDR3 protein: CASSLEVAGAGQPQHF
V gene: TRBV30; J gene: TRBJ1-4; D gene: -; clone size: few; CDR3 length: 13; CDR3 DNA: TGTGCCTGGTCCTACGAGTTTAATGAAAAACTGTTTTTT; CDR3 protein: CAWSYEFNEKLFF
V gene: TRBV29-1; J gene: TRBJ2-3; D gene: -; clone size: few; CDR3 length: 16; CDR3 DNA: -; CDR3 protein: CSVESGFGEGTDTQYF
V gene: TRBV4-1; J gene: TRBJ2-5; D gene: -; clone size: few; CDR3 length: 16; CDR3 DNA: TGCGCCAGCAGCCAAGATCAGTACGGCAGCCAAGAGACCCAGTACTTC; CDR3 protein: CASSQDQYGSQETQYF
V gene: TRBV5-1; J gene: TRBJ2-1; D gene: -; clone size: few; CDR3 length: 14; CDR3 DNA: TGCGCCAGCACCCCAGGGGAGGTGTACAATGAGCAGTTCTTC; CDR3 protein: CASTPGEVYNEQFF
V gene: TRBV7-3; J gene: TRBJ1-1; D gene: -; clone size: -; CDR3 length: 15; CDR3 DNA: TGTGCCAGCAGCTTACTGGGGGCGGGGAACACTGAAGCTTTCTTT; CDR3 protein: CASSLLGAGNTEAFF
V gene: TRBV7-3; J gene: TRBJ1-2; D gene: TRBD1; clone size: -; CDR3 length: 13; CDR3 DNA: TGTGCCAGCAGCTTCACAGGGGGCAATGGCTACACCTTC; CDR3 protein: CASSFTGGNGYTF
V gene: TRBV19; J gene: TRBJ1-4; D gene: -; clone size: few; CDR3 length: 13; CDR3 DNA: TGTGCCAGTAGTATCCAGACTAATGAAAAACTGTTTTTT; CDR3 protein: CASSIQTNEKLFF
V gene: TRBV9; J gene: TRBJ2-3; D gene: TRBD2; clone size: -; CDR3 length: 16; CDR3 DNA: TGTGCCAGCAGCGTAGCTCTAGCGGGTGCCACAGATACGCAGTATTTT; CDR3 protein: CASSVALAGATDTQYF
V gene: TRBV5-4; J gene: TRBJ2-7; D gene: -; clone size: few; CDR3 length: 14; CDR3 DNA: TGTGCCAGCAGCTTGGGCGGCAGCTCCTACGAGCAGTACTTC; CDR3 protein: CASSLGGSSYEQYF
V gene: TRBV14; J gene: TRBJ2-7; D gene: TRBD1; clone size: few; CDR3 length: 14; CDR3 DNA: TGTGCCAGCAGCGCCGGACAGGGGGGATACGAGCAGTACTTC; CDR3 protein: CASSAGQGGYEQYF
V gene: TRBV7-9; J gene: TRBJ2-3; D gene: -; clone size: once; CDR3 length: 14; CDR3 DNA: TGTGCCAGCAGCTTAACGATTAGTTTAGATACGCAGTATTTT; CDR3 protein: CASSLTISLDTQYF
V gene: TRBV9; J gene: TRBJ2-2; D gene: TRBD2; clone size: once; CDR3 length: 16; CDR3 DNA: TGTGCCAGCAGCGTTACTAGCGGGAGGGTAGTCGGGGAGCTGTTTTTT; CDR3 protein: CASSVTSGRVVGELFF
V gene: TRBV27; J gene: TRBJ2-7; D gene: -; clone size: -; CDR3 length: 12; CDR3 DNA: TGTGCCAGCAGTCCCACAGGTTACGAGCAGTACTTC; CDR3 protein: CASSPTGYEQYF
V gene: TRBV6-1; J gene: TRBJ1-4; D gene: -; clone size: -; CDR3 length: 15; CDR3 DNA: TGTGCCAGCGAGTGGGGAGGAGTTCCAAGTGAAAAACTGTTTTTT; CDR3 protein: CASEWGGVPSEKLFF
V gene: TRBV30; J gene: TRBJ2-1; D gene: -; clone size: -; CDR3 length: 13; CDR3 DNA: TGTGCCTGGAGTGTAAGGGGGAGCGGTGAGCAGTTCTTC; CDR3 protein: CAWSVRGSGEQFF
V gene: TRBV10-1; J gene: TRBJ2-7; D gene: TRBD2; clone size: -; CDR3 length: 13; CDR3 DNA: TGCGCCAGCAGAGGACTAGCGGGAGACGAGCAGTACTTC; CDR3 protein: CASRGLAGDEQYF
V gene: TRBV9; J gene: TRBJ2-5; D gene: TRBD2; clone size: few; CDR3 length: 13; CDR3 DNA: TGTGCCAGCAGCGTAGCTACTAGCGGGGGCCAGTACTTC; CDR3 protein: CASSVATSGGQYF
V gene: TRBV7-9; J gene: TRBJ2-1; D gene: TRBD2; clone size: -; CDR3 length: 15; CDR3 DNA: TGTGCCAGCAGCGACTCACTAGCGGGAGGCAATGAGCAGTTCTTC; CDR3 protein: CASSDSLAGGNEQFF
V gene: TRBV7-9; J gene: TRBJ2-3; D gene: -; clone size: -; CDR3 length: 15; CDR3 DNA: TGTGCCAGCAGCCCGGACTCGGGGCGCACAGATACGCAGTATTTT; CDR3 protein: CASSPDSGRTDTQYF
V gene: TRBV28; J gene: TRBJ2-2; D gene: TRBD1; clone size: -; CDR3 length: 14; CDR3 DNA: TGTGCCAGCATCTGGGGGACAGGTTCTGGGGAGCTGTTTTTT; CDR3 protein: CASIWGTGSGELFF
V gene: TRBV10-3; J gene: TRBJ2-3; D gene: -; clone size: -; CDR3 length: 14; CDR3 DNA: TGTGCCATCAGTGAGAAGCTAGCCAAGGATACGCAGTATTTT; CDR3 protein: CAISEKLAKDTQYF
V gene: TRBV5-4; J gene: TRBJ2-7; D gene: -; clone size: -; CDR3 length: 13; CDR3 DNA: TGTGCCAGCAGCTTCGACAGCCTCAGGGAGCAGTACTTC; CDR3 protein: CASSFDSLREQYF